The T cell receptor beta chain described here comes from a study of T cell repertoires in cytomegalovirus infection. Study observations and caveats: What dominated the ex vivo response were HLA-C-restricted CMV-specific TCR beta clonotypes.

One entry per CDR3 protein, called by TCRdb with MiXCR from the reads. The sample lists more than 150,000 distinct CDR3 sequences, about 21% seen once, with approximately 2.9% in the top ten. From germline, CDR1 is LNHNV and CDR2 YYDKDF (reference sequence). V was trimmed by 0 bases and J by 1 base, leaving 15 bases between them. The CDR3 is made up of 17 amino acids. This clonotype was recorded a few times. Antigen unknown. The chain uses TRBV15 and TRBJ1-1, with D uncertain. The TCR originated in a human donor in good health (CMV status not recorded). Some clones in this sample may be carry-over from other donors' samples. Sample: PBMCs. The chain's CDR3 is CATSRDRTVTGNTEAFF. CDR3 nucleotide sequence: TGTGCCACCAGCAGAGATCGCACAGTGACTGGGAACACTGAAGCTTTCTTT.